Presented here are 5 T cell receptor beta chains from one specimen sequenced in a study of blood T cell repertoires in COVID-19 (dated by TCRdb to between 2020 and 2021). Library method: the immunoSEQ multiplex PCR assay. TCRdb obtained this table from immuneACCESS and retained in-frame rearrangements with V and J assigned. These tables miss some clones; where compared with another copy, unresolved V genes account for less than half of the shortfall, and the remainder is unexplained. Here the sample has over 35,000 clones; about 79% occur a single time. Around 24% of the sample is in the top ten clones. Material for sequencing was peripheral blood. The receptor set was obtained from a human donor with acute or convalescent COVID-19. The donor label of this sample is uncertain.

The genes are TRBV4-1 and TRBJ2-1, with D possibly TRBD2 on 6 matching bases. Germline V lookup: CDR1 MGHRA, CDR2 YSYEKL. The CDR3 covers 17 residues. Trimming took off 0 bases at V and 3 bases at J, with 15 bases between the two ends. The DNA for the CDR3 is TGCGCCAGCAGCCAAGACGGCTCGGGGGTCGGCTACAATGAGCAGTTCTTC. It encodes CASSQDGSGVGYNEQFF.

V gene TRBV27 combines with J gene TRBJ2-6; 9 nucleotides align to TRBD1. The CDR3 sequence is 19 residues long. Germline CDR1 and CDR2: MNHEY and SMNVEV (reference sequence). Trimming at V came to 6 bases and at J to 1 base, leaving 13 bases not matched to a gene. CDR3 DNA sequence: TGTGCCAGCAGCACGGACCGGGACAGGGTTCTGTCTGGGGCCAACGTCCTGACTTTC. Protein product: CASSTDRDRVLSGANVLTF. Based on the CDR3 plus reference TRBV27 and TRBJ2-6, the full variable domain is EAQVTQNPRYLITVTGKKLTVTCSQNMNHEYMSWYRQDPGLGLRQIYYSMNVEVTDKGDVPEGYKVSRKEKRNFPLILESPSPNQTSLYFCASSTDRDRVLSGANVLTFGAGSRLTVL.

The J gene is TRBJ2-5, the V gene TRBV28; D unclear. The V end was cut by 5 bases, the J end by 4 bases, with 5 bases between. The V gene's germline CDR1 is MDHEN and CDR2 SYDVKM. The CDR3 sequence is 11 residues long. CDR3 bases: TGTGCCAGCAGTGAGGTAGAGACCCAGTACTTC. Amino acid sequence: CASSEVETQYF.

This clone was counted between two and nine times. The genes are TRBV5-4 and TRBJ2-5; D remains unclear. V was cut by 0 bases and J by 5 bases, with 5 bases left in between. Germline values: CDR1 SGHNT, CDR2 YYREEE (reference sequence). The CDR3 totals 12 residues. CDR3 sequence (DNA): TGTGCCAGCAGCTTGGGCGTCGAGACCCAGTACTTC. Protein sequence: CASSLGVETQYF.

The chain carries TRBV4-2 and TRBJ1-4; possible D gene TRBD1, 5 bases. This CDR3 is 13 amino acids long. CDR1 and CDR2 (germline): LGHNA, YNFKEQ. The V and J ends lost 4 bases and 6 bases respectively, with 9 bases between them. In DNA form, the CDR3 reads TGTGCCAGCAGCCTCAGGGATGATGAAAAACTGTTTTTT. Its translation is CASSLRDDEKLFF.